A single sample gave rise to the 3 T cell receptor beta chains below, sequenced in a study of T cells after posttransplantation cyclophosphamide. Treatment was busulfan-fludarabine conditioning, a marrow graft, and cyclophosphamide on days +3 and +4. Clones were read by immunoSEQ multiplex PCR, and TCRdb kept only the in-frame ones, dropping some. The sample counts 4,500 to 5,500 clones, none seen once; the ten largest own 16%. Here the sequenced sample was PBMCs, taken after allogeneic stem cell transplant with posttransplant cyclophosphamide. These receptors were taken from a female patient aged 30-39 years who received an allogeneic stem cell transplant from an unrelated donor, was CMV-positive, and had acute and chronic GVHD. Certain T cells may be donor cells from the graft.

This clone has a handful of counts. No conserved phenylalanine or tryptophan ends this CDR3, so it is likely a read error. V usage is TRBV7-8 and J usage is TRBJ2-6, with a weak D call TRBD1 (5 bases). Looked up from germline, CDR1 is SGHVS and CDR2 is FQNEAQ. This CDR3 is 16 amino acids long. The DNA of the CDR3 is TGTGCCAGCAGCCTAGAGTATAGCTCTGGGGCCAACGCCCTGACTTCC. Translating gives CASSLEYSSGANALTS.

Ten or more counts support this clone. This chain uses TRBV4-3 with TRBJ2-7; 9 bases match TRBD2. The CDR3 is 15 residues long. J lost 4 bases, V lost 6 bases, and 10 bases had no gene match. In germline, CDR1 is LGHNA, CDR2 YSLEER. The CDR3 nucleotides read TGCGCCAGCAGGAAGGGACTAGCTCATCGGTACGAGCAGTACTTC. This encodes CASRKGLAHRYEQYF.

This clone was detected ten times or more. The chain is built from TRBV9 and TRBJ1-4, with D perhaps matching TRBD1 (5 bases). The germline CDR1 and CDR2 sequences are SGDLS and YYNGEE. The CDR3 spans 17 residues. The V and J ends lost 0 bases and 11 bases respectively, with 23 bases between them. CDR3 sequence: CASSVEAGRRSGVKLFF. In DNA form, the CDR3 reads TGTGCCAGCAGCGTAGAAGCAGGGCGGCGGTCGGGTGTGAAACTGTTTTTT. The whole variable domain, remainder taken from reference TRBV9 and TRBJ1-4, is DSGVTQTPKHLITATGQRVTLRCSPRSGDLSVYWYQQSLDQGLQFLIQYYNGEERAKGNILERFSAQQFPDLHSELNLSSLELGDSALYFCASSVEAGRRSGVKLFFGSGTQLSVL.